The 24 T cell receptor beta chains below were found in one sample sequenced in a study of human T cells and chemical hapten exposure. TCRdb reprocessed the RACE reads with MiXCR, giving one entry per CDR3 protein. The sample yields about 380,000 distinct CDR3 sequences, approximately 5.1% seen once. Time point: pre-sensitization, week 0. Stated treatment: therapeutic diphenylcyclopropenone sensitization with weekly scalp DPC. Sequenced here: whole blood, sampled in connection with sensitization to the hapten diphenylcyclopropenone (DPC). Receptors originate from a woman aged 50 to 65 with alopecia areata. Some clones in this sample may be carry-over from other donors' samples.

This clonotype was seen a handful of times. V is TRBV6-2 or TRBV6-3 and J is TRBJ1-1; D is undetermined. The V gene's germline CDR1 is MNHEY and CDR2 SVGEGT. This CDR3 is built from 12 residues. The V end was cut by 7 bases, the J end by 6 bases, with 12 bases between. The CDR3 here is CASMEAEPEAFF. Written as DNA, the CDR3 is TGTGCCAGCATGGAGGCGGAACCTGAAGCTTTCTTT.

This clonotype was recorded at least ten times. This chain uses TRBV5-5 with TRBJ1-4; tentative D call: TRBD1 (5 bases). This CDR3 is 15 amino acids long. Trimming pared 0 bases from V and 1 base from J, leaving 7 bases between. Looked up from germline, CDR1 is SGHKS and CDR2 is YYEKEE (reference sequence). CDR3 in DNA: TGTGCCAGCAGCTTGGAAGGGGTAACTAATGAAAAACTGTTTTTT. Protein product: CASSLEGVTNEKLFF.

This rearrangement joins TRBV6-5 to TRBJ2-1; D not resolved. Germline CDR1 MNHEY, CDR2 SVGAGI. V lost 1 base to trimming and J lost 2 bases, with 12 bases between them. This CDR3 has 16 amino acids. The CDR3 coding sequence is TGTGCCAGCAGTTACTTCAGACAAGCCACCTACAATGAGCAGTTCTTC. This encodes CASSYFRQATYNEQFF.

This clonotype was seen repeatedly, ten times or more. This rearrangement joins TRBV7-8 to TRBJ1-1; 8 bases are a match to TRBD1. There are 14 residues in the CDR3. The junction had 7 bases not matched to a gene; V was cut back by 5 bases and J by 5 bases. Germline CDR1 reads SGHVS; CDR2 reads FQNEAQ. DNA for the CDR3: TGTGCCAGCAGCGGACAGGGCAGCGGGACTGAAGCTTTCTTT. Amino acid sequence: CASSGQGSGTEAFF.

This clonotype was seen ten or more times. The genes are TRBV30 and TRBJ2-1; 14 positions agree with TRBD2. V shed 7 bases and J 4 bases; nucleotides not matched to a gene: 21. CDR1 and CDR2 from the germline V gene are GTSNPN and SVGIG (reference sequence). The CDR3 extends over 20 amino acids. The CDR3 nucleotides are TGTGCCTCAGAGTTTTCCGGGACTAGCGGGAGAGGGTCGTCTTACAATGAGCAGTTCTTC. It translates to CASEFSGTSGRGSSYNEQFF. The full variable domain, with the rest looked up from reference TRBV30 and TRBJ2-1, is SQTIHQWPATLVQPVGSPLSLECTVEGTSNPNLYWYRQAAGRGLQLLFYSVGIGQISSEVPQNLSASRPQDRQFILSSKKLLLSDSGFYLCASEFSGTSGRGSSYNEQFFGPGTRLTVL.

This clonotype was seen at least ten times. This chain connects TRBV12-3 or TRBV12-4 to TRBJ2-2; D unresolved. V lost 3 bases, J lost 4 bases, and 9 bases lay in between. This CDR3 region has 14 residues. The CDR3 coding sequence is TGTGCCAGCAGTTTGGATTTCGCCACCGGGGAGCTGTTTTTT. Protein product: CASSLDFATGELFF.

This chain links TRBV6-6 with TRBJ2-7; maybe TRBD1 (5 bases). Trimming cost V 2 bases and J 6 bases, with 11 bases left between them. This CDR3 is 13 amino acids long. From germline, CDR1 is MNHNY and CDR2 SVGAGI (reference sequence). DNA of the CDR3: TGTGCCAGCAGTTACATGCAGGGTAGCGAGCAGTACTTC. Translating it yields CASSYMQGSEQYF.

This clonotype was counted at least ten times. The V and J genes are TRBV29-1 and TRBJ2-3, with unresolved D. This CDR3 spans 10 amino acids. Per germline, CDR1 SQVTM and CDR2 ANQGSEA. V was shortened by 4 bases and J by 9 bases, with 8 bases between the two germline ends. The CDR3 DNA sequence: TGCAGCGTTGGACTTGGAACGCAGTATTTT. The encoded protein is CSVGLGTQYF.

This clonotype was counted ten times or more. This sequence joins TRBV2 and TRBJ2-7, with TRBD2 matching over 11 bases. Germline trimming cut 8 bases from V and 6 bases from J; bases unmatched to any gene: 3. Germline V gene sequence: CDR1 SNHLY, CDR2 FYNNEI. The CDR3 loop spans 12 amino acids. CDR3 in amino acids: CASVAGGLEQYF. The CDR3 coding sequence is TGTGCCAGCGTAGCGGGGGGGCTCGAGCAGTACTTC.

This clonotype showed up many times. The chain carries TRBV6-2 or TRBV6-3 and TRBJ2-3; D assignment may be TRBD1 or TRBD2 (5 bases each). Germline CDR1 MNHEY, CDR2 SVGEGT. The CDR3 spans 14 residues. V lost 7 bases and J lost 4, with 15 bases in between. CDR3 bases: TGTGCCAGCACCCCGAGGGGATTCGCAGATACGCAGTATTTT. As protein: CASTPRGFADTQYF.

The chain is built from TRBV3-1 and TRBJ2-7; TRBD1 agrees at 10 bases. The ends lost 4 bases at V and 5 bases at J; junction bases unmatched: 8. The CDR3 is made up of 15 amino acids. Germline lookup yields CDR1 LGHDT and CDR2 YNNKEL (reference sequence). CDR3 amino acids: CASSLRDRGFNEQYF. The CDR3 DNA reads TGTGCCAGCAGCCTAAGGGACAGGGGCTTTAACGAGCAGTACTTC.

The V gene is TRBV7-3, the J gene TRBJ1-1; D remains unclear. The CDR3 length is 15 residues. Trimming left V 2 bases short and J 1 base short, with 11 bases between. Germline V lookup: CDR1 SGHTA, CDR2 FQGTGA. DNA of the CDR3: TGTGCCAGCAGCTTAGACCGCTTGGGGAACACTGAAGCTTTCTTT. Its protein product is CASSLDRLGNTEAFF.

This clonotype occurred a few times. This chain connects TRBV29-1 to TRBJ2-1, with 11 bases identical to TRBD1. After removal of 3 bases from V and 2 bases from J, the junction contained 6 bases not matched to a gene. Germline CDR1 and CDR2: SQVTM and ANQGSEA. The CDR3 covers 16 residues. The CDR3: CSVEGMGQGAYNEQFF. As DNA, the CDR3 is TGCAGCGTTGAGGGGATGGGACAGGGGGCCTACAATGAGCAGTTCTTC.

The genes are TRBV7-6 and TRBJ1-4; maybe TRBD1 (6 bases). The CDR3 loop spans 15 amino acids. V lost 5 bases, J lost 3 bases, and 13 bases lay in between. CDR1 and CDR2 (germline): SGHVS, FNYEAQ. Here the CDR3 DNA reads TGTGCCAGCAGCCCCAACAGGGCGGCTAATGAAAAACTGTTTTTT. It encodes CASSPNRAANEKLFF.

This clonotype was found many times. This chain links TRBV6-2 or TRBV6-3 with TRBJ2-7, with 9 bases aligning to TRBD1. The length of the CDR3 is 15 residues. V gave up 4 bases and J gave up 5 bases; unmatched junction bases: 9. CDR1 MNHEY and CDR2 SVGEGT come from the germline V gene. CDR3 in DNA: TGTGCCAGCAGTTTTGCGGGACAGGGTTCCCACGAGCAGTACTTC. Translation: CASSFAGQGSHEQYF.

This chain connects TRBV20-1 to TRBJ2-7, with 7 bases aligning to TRBD2. CDR3 size: 14 residues. Germline V lookup: CDR1 DFQATT, CDR2 SNEGSKA (reference sequence). Losses at the gene ends were 6 bases for V and 3 bases for J; bases not matched to a gene: 11. The DNA for the CDR3 is TGCAGTGCCACACCGGGACTACTTATCTACGAGCAGTACTTC. Its protein is CSATPGLLIYEQYF.

The rearrangement joins TRBV6-1 to TRBJ1-1; D is perhaps TRBD1 (6 bases). V was pared by 1 base and J by 7 bases, with 10 bases between. Looked up from germline, CDR1 is MNHNS and CDR2 is SASEGT. The CDR3 spans 13 residues. As DNA, the CDR3 is TGTGCCAGCAGTGAAGGGGGGCAGGGTGAAGCTTTCTTT. It encodes CASSEGGQGEAFF.

This clonotype showed up many times. This chain connects TRBV29-1 to TRBJ2-5; the D is unclear. The CDR3 loop spans 10 amino acids. V was trimmed by 3 bases and J by 9 bases, leaving 8 bases between them. The germline CDR1 and CDR2 sequences are SQVTM and ANQGSEA. CDR3 sequence reads: CSVESRAQYF. CDR3 sequence (DNA): TGCAGCGTTGAGTCCCGGGCCCAGTACTTC. Combining the CDR3 with reference TRBV29-1 and TRBJ2-5 gives the whole variable domain SAVISQKPSRDICQRGTSLTIQCQVDSQVTMMFWYRQQPGQSLTLIATANQGSEATYESGFVIDKFPISRPNLTFSTLTVSNMSPEDSSIYLCSVESRAQYFGPGTRLLVL.

The genes are TRBV7-7 and TRBJ2-3, with a possible D match to TRBD1 (5 bases). This CDR3 is built from 14 residues. With 2 bases removed from V and 6 bases from J, the gap between germline ends came to 12 bases. Germline values: CDR1 SSHAT, CDR2 FNYEAQ (reference sequence). The CDR3 coding sequence is TGTGCCAGCAGCTTAAACAGGCCCCCCGATACGCAGTATTTT. It yields the protein CASSLNRPPDTQYF.

In its sample, this clonotype was seen many times. The chain combines TRBV12-3 or TRBV12-4 with TRBJ2-3, with D unclear. CDR3 length: 13 residues. Trimming pared 7 bases from V and 1 base from J, leaving 9 bases between. The CDR3 DNA sequence: TGTGCCAGCAATCCTCACCGCACAGATACGCAGTATTTT. This sequence encodes CASNPHRTDTQYF.

Many counts were recorded for this clonotype. The CDR3 loop reads CASSFSAVNTEAFF. The DNA of the CDR3 is TGTGCCAGCAGTTTCAGCGCAGTGAACACTGAAGCTTTCTTT. The chain combines TRBV12-3 or TRBV12-4 with TRBJ1-1; D gene unclear. V lost 3 bases and J 0 bases, leaving 8 bases between the germline ends. There are 14 residues in the CDR3.

In its sample, this clonotype was seen a few times. The chain uses TRBV6-5 and TRBJ2-3, with TRBD2 matching 9 bases. The V segment lost 5 bases and the J segment 1 base; nucleotides outside the gene matches: 7. The germline gives CDR1 MNHEY, CDR2 SVGAGI. The CDR3 is 16 residues long. DNA of the CDR3: TGTGCCAGCAGTCCTGTCGGCGGGAGGGGCACAGATACGCAGTATTTT. Its protein product is CASSPVGGRGTDTQYF.

This clonotype was observed many times. The genes are TRBV12-3 or TRBV12-4 and TRBJ1-1; the D is unclear. The CDR3 spans 14 residues. V lost 6 bases, J lost 4 bases, and 15 bases lay in between. CDR3 DNA: TGTGCCAGCAGACTAACAGATTGGGGCACTGAAGCTTTCTTT. Residues: CASRLTDWGTEAFF.

The V gene is TRBV9, the J gene TRBJ1-1, with unresolved D. CDR1 is SGDLS, CDR2 YYNGEE, per germline. The V end lost 0 bases, the J end lost 2 bases, and 17 bases lay between the germline ends. The CDR3 extends over 17 amino acids. CDR3 protein: CASSVEAGPRGNTEAFF. CDR3 sequence (DNA): TGTGCCAGCAGCGTAGAGGCAGGTCCCCGAGGAAACACTGAAGCTTTCTTT.